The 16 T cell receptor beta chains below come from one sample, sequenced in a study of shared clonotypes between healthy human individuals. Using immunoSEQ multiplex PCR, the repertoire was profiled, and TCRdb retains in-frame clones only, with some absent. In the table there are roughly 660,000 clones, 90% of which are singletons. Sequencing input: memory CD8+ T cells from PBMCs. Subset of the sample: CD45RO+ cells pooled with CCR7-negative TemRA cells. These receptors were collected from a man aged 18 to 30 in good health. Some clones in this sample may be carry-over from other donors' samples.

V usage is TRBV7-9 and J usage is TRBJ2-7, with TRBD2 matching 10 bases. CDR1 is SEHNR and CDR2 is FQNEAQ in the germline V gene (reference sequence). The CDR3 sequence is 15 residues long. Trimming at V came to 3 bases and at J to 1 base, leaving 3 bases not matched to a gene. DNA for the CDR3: TGTGCCAGCAGCTTTTCTAGCGGGAGATCCTACGAGCAGTACTTC. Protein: CASSFSSGRSYEQYF.

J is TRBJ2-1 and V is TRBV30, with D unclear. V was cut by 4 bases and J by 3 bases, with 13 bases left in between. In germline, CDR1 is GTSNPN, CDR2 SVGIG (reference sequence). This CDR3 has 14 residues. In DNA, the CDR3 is TGTGCCTGGAAGCAGGAGAGAGTCTACAATGAGCAGTTCTTC. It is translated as CAWKQERVYNEQFF.

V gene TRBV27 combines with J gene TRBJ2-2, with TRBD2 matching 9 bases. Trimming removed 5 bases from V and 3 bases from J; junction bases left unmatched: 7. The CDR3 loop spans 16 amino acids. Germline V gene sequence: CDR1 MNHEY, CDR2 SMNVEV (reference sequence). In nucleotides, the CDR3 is TGTGCCAGCAGTCGTCCAGCGGGAGGTGACACCGGGGAGCTGTTTTTT. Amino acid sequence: CASSRPAGGDTGELFF.

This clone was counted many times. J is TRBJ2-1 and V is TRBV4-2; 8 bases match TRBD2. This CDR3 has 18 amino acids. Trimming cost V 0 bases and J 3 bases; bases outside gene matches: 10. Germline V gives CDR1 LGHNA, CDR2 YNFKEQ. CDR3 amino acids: CASSQDLGGRTGYNEQFF. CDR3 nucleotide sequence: TGTGCCAGCAGCCAAGATCTTGGCGGGAGGACGGGCTACAATGAGCAGTTCTTC.

CDR3 protein: CASSLVLAVGTGELFF. Here the CDR3 DNA reads TGTGCCAGCAGCTTAGTCCTGGCCGTTGGCACCGGGGAGCTGTTTTTT. The chain uses TRBV7-9 and TRBJ2-2, with D uncertain. The germline CDR1 and CDR2 sequences are SEHNR and FQNEAQ (reference sequence). Trimming cost V 1 base and J 4 bases, with 13 bases left between them. CDR3 size: 16 residues.

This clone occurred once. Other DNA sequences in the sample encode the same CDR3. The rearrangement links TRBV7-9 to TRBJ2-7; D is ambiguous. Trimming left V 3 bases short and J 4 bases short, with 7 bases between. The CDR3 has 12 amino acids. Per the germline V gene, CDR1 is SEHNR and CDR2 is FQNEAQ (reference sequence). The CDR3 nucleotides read TGTGCCAGCAGCTTTGGATCTTACGAGCAGTACTTC. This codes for CASSFGSYEQYF.

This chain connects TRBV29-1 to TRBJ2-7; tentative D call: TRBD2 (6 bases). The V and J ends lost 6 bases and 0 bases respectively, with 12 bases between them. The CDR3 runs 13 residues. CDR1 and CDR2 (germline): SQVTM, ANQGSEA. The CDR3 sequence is CSVAAGVSYEQYF. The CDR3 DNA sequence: TGCAGCGTAGCAGCGGGTGTCTCCTACGAGCAGTACTTC.

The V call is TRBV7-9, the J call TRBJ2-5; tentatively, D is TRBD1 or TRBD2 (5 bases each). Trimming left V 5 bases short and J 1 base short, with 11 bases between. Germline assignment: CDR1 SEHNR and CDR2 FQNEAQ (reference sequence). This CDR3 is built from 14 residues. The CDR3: CASSPTGPQETQYF. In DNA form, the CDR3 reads TGTGCCAGCAGCCCCACGGGGCCCCAAGAGACCCAGTACTTC.

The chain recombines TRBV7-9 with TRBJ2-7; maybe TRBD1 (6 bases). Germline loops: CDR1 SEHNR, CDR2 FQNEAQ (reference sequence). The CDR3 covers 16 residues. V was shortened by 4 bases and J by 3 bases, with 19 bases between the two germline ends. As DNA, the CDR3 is TGTGCCAGCAGCTCAGAACGACAGGTCTGGGGCTACGAGCAGTACTTC. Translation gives CASSSERQVWGYEQYF.

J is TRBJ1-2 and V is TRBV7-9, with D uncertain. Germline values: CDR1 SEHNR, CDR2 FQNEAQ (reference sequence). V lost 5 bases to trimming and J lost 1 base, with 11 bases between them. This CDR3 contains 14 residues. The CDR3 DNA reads TGTGCCAGCAGCCCGGTCACGAATAACTATGGCTACACCTTC. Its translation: CASSPVTNNYGYTF.

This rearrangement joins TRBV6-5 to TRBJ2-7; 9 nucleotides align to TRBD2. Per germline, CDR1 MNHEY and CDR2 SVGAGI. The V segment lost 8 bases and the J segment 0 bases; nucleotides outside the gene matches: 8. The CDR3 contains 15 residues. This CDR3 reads CASASGKLSSYEQYF. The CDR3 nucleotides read TGTGCCAGCGCTAGCGGGAAACTCTCCTCCTACGAGCAGTACTTC.

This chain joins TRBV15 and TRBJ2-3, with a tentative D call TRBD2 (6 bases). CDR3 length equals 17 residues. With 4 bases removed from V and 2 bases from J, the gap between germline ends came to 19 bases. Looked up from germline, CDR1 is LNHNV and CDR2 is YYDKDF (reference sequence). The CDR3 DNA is TGTGCCACCAGCAACGTCCGGGGGACCATCGACACAGATACGCAGTATTTT. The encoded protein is CATSNVRGTIDTDTQYF.

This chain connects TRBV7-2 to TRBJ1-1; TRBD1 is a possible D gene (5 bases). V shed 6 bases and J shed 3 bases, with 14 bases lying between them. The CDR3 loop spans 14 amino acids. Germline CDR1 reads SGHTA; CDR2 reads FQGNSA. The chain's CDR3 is CASRSRARDTEAFF. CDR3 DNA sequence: TGTGCCAGCAGAAGCCGGGCCAGGGACACTGAAGCTTTCTTT.

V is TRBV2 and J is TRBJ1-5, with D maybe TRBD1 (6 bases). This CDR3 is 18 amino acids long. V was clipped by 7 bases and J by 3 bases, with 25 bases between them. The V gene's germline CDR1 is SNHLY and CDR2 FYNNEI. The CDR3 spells CASTDGARGPTLNQPQHF. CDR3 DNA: TGTGCCAGCACTGACGGTGCCAGGGGACCTACTCTCAATCAGCCCCAGCATTTT.

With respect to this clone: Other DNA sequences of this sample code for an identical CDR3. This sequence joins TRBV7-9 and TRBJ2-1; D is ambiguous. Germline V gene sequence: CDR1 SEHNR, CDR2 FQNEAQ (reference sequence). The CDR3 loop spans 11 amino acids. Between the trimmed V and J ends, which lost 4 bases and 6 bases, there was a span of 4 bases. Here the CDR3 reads CASSSINEQFF. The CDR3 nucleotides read TGTGCCAGCAGCTCTATCAATGAGCAGTTCTTC.

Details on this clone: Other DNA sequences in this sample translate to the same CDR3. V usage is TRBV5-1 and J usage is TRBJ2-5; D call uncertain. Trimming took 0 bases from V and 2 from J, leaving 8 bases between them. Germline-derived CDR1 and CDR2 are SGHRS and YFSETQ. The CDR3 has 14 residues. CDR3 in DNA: TGCGCCAGCAGCTTGGGAGGCAGACAAGAGACCCAGTACTTC. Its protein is CASSLGGRQETQYF.